This T cell receptor beta chain was sequenced in a study of PD-1 blockade in classical Hodgkin lymphoma. Time point given: newly diagnosed, previously untreated cHL patient sample. Thawed PBMCs were the source of CD4+ T cells, purified by magnetic negative selection. PBMCs representing newly diagnosed, untreated classical Hodgkin lymphoma functioned as the comparison. Method: immunoSEQ multiplex PCR; TCRdb's copy keeps in-frame clones and lacks some. The sample records about 23,000 clones, about 91% being singletons. The CDR3 extends over 17 amino acids. The V gene lost 0 bases and the J gene lost 4 bases, with 17 bases spanning the gap. The V gene's germline CDR1 is LNHNV and CDR2 YYDKDF (reference sequence).

This receptor was identified in a human donor with classical Hodgkin lymphoma. The gene calls are TRBV15 and TRBJ2-3; D is unresolved. What was sequenced was CD4+ T cells from blood. CDR3 sequence reads: CATSRDWPTSTSDTQYF. As DNA, the CDR3 is TGTGCCACCAGCAGAGATTGGCCCACCAGTACGTCAGATACGCAGTATTTT.